The source of this T cell receptor beta chain is a study of CD8+CD57+ T cells in acquired aplastic anemia. Study at large: Recorded DNA amounts for sorted CD4+ and CD8+ cells had an average of approximately 3 ug. Study-wide points: Roughly 27 sequences, all CD8+ CDR3, were shared between patients and controls.

Profiling that covered TCR beta VDJ and CDR3 relied on genomic DNA as its template. TCRdb re-analysed the reads in MiXCR, keeping a single row per CDR3 protein. Seen here are a few hundred thousand distinct CDR3 sequences, approximately 60% observed once, and the top ten hold 1% to 1.5%. The V segment lost 0 bases and the J segment 4 bases; nucleotides outside the gene matches: 9. In germline, CDR1 is SGHRS, CDR2 YFSETQ. The CDR3 has 17 amino acids. The authors sequenced patients whose flow cytometry had shown CD8+CD57+ cell expansion. The patients all had a severe acquired aplastic anemia diagnosis. Patients were untreated when blood was sampled. The table lists this clonotype with a few counts. Its antigen is not identified.

Sequencing was performed on sorted CD4+, CD8+, or CD8+CD57+ T cells (not recorded which) from PBMCs. This clonotype originated in a human donor with aplastic anemia. The V gene is TRBV5-1, the J gene TRBJ2-5; 10 nucleotides match TRBD2. In DNA form, the CDR3 reads TGCGCCAGCAGCTTGGTCCTAGCGGGAGCCCCGGGAGAGACCCAGTACTTC. Protein: CASSLVLAGAPGETQYF.